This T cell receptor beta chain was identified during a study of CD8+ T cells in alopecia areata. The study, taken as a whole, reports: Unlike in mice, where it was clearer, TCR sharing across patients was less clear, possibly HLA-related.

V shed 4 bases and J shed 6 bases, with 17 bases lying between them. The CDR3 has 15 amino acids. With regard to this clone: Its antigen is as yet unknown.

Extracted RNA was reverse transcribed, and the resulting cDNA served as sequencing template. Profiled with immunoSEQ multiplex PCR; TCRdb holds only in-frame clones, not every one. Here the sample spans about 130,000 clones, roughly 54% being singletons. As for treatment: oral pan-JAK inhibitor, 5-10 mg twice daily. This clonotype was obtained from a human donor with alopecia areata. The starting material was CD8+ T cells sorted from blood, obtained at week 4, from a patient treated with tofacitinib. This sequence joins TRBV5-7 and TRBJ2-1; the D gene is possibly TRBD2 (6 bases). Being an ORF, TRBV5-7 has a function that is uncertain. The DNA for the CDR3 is TGTGCCAGCAGCCTACGGGACTCCCTGTCCAATGAGCAGTTCTTC. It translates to CASSLRDSLSNEQFF.